Presented here are 12 T cell receptor beta chains from one specimen sequenced in a study of glioma-infiltrating T cells after dendritic cell vaccination. The repertoire was sequenced with immunoSEQ multiplex PCR; TCRdb's copy has only in-frame clones and lacks some. The sample carries approximately 10,000 clones, 81% recorded once. Time point in this sample: after dendritic cell vaccination, including at tumor progression/relapse. Sequences were derived from blood, sampled after dendritic cell vaccination. The receptor source for this set is a human donor with glioblastoma.

CDR3 residues: CASSVAAQGHGYTF. The CDR3 DNA reads as TGTGCCAGCAGCGTGGCCGCACAGGGTCATGGCTACACCTTC. The J gene is TRBJ1-2, the V gene TRBV9; D perhaps matches TRBD1 (6 bases). This CDR3 spans 14 amino acids. Germline loops: CDR1 SGDLS, CDR2 YYNGEE. V lost 2 bases to trimming and J lost 6 bases, with 14 bases between them.

This clone was seen more than once but under ten times. The rearrangement links TRBV27 to TRBJ2-7; TRBD1 aligns across 9 bases. The CDR3 consists of 14 residues. V lost 8 bases to trimming and J lost 3 bases; unmatched junction nucleotides: 8. Germline V lookup: CDR1 MNHEY, CDR2 SMNVEV (reference sequence). The CDR3 loop reads CASSYRGRFYEQYF. The CDR3 nucleotides read TGTGCCAGCTCCTACAGGGGGCGCTTCTACGAGCAGTACTTC.

This chain links TRBV7-2 with TRBJ2-1, with a possible D match to TRBD2 (6 bases). In germline, CDR1 is SGHTA, CDR2 FQGNSA. The CDR3 is 13 residues long. Trimming removed 2 bases from V and 6 bases from J, with 8 bases in between. The CDR3 loop is CASSLTSSNEQFF. DNA for the CDR3: TGTGCCAGCAGCTTAACTAGCTCCAATGAGCAGTTCTTC.

The chain employs TRBV29-1 and TRBJ2-7; the D gene is possibly TRBD1 (6 bases). The germline CDR1 and CDR2 sequences are SQVTM and ANQGSEA. The CDR3 loop spans 14 amino acids. V was shortened by 6 bases and J by 4 bases, with 19 bases between the two germline ends. DNA for the CDR3: TGCAGCGTCTGGACACAGGGATCGTCGTACGAGCAGTACTTC. Encoded protein: CSVWTQGSSYEQYF.

The chain couples TRBV5-1 to TRBJ2-6, with D perhaps matching TRBD2 (6 bases). The CDR3 totals 15 residues. V was pared by 4 bases and J by 0 bases, with 8 bases between. Germline assignment: CDR1 SGHRS and CDR2 YFSETQ. CDR3 in amino acids: CASSGGSSGANVLTF. As DNA, the CDR3 is TGCGCCAGCAGCGGGGGGAGCTCTGGGGCCAACGTCCTGACTTTC. Using reference TRBV5-1 and TRBJ2-6 for the parts outside the CDR3, the full variable domain is KAGVTQTPRYLIKTRGQQVTLSCSPISGHRSVSWYQQTPGQGLQFLFEYFSETQRNKGNFPGRFSGRQFSNSRSEMNVSTLELGDSALYLCASSGGSSGANVLTFGAGSRLTVL.

This chain connects TRBV7-8 to TRBJ2-1; 9 bases map to TRBD1. CDR3 size: 15 residues. Germline CDR1 SGHVS, CDR2 FQNEAQ. V lost 7 bases to trimming and J lost 6 bases; unmatched junction nucleotides: 10. CDR3 region: CASKNPGQGGNEQFF. The DNA of the CDR3 is TGTGCCAGCAAAAACCCGGGACAGGGAGGCAATGAGCAGTTCTTC.

The rearrangement uses TRBV10-3 and TRBJ2-3; no reliable D call. Germline V CDR1 and CDR2: ENHRY, SYGVKD. V lost 8 bases to trimming and J lost 5 bases, with 8 bases between them. The CDR3 totals 11 residues. CDR3: CAIPEQDTQYF. In nucleotides, the CDR3 is TGTGCCATCCCGGAGCAAGATACGCAGTATTTT.

The chain combines TRBV7-3 with TRBJ2-5, with TRBD1 matching over 7 bases. Germline CDR1 reads SGHTA; CDR2 reads FQGTGA. The CDR3 sequence is 15 residues long. Unmatched junction bases numbered 17, after V lost 5 bases and J lost 11 bases. In nucleotides, the CDR3 is TGTGCCAGCAGCCGAGGGGGAGACAGGGTACTTGGGCAGTACTTC. Translated, it gives CASSRGGDRVLGQYF.

This sequence joins TRBV9 and TRBJ1-3, with D unresolved. This CDR3 has 18 residues. V lost 0 bases and J 1 base, leaving 17 bases between the germline ends. Germline values: CDR1 SGDLS, CDR2 YYNGEE. The CDR3 DNA sequence: TGTGCCAGCAGCGTAGCGGGAAACCGGGCCTCTTCTGGAAACACCATATATTTT. Translated: CASSVAGNRASSGNTIYF. The whole variable domain, remainder taken from reference TRBV9 and TRBJ1-3, is DSGVTQTPKHLITATGQRVTLRCSPRSGDLSVYWYQQSLDQGLQFLIQYYNGEERAKGNILERFSAQQFPDLHSELNLSSLELGDSALYFCASSVAGNRASSGNTIYFGEGSWLTVV.

The chain couples TRBV29-1 to TRBJ2-5, with D possibly being TRBD2 (5 bases). V was cut by 1 base and J by 0 bases, with 18 bases left in between. This CDR3 contains 17 residues. CDR1 and CDR2 from the germline V gene are SQVTM and ANQGSEA. CDR3 nucleotides: TGCAGCGTTGAAGGAGGCGACGGACTCCAGTACCAAGAGACCCAGTACTTC. Its translation: CSVEGGDGLQYQETQYF. The variable domain in full, with the rest retrieved from reference TRBV29-1 and TRBJ2-5, is SAVISQKPSRDICQRGTSLTIQCQVDSQVTMMFWYRQQPGQSLTLIATANQGSEATYESGFVIDKFPISRPNLTFSTLTVSNMSPEDSSIYLCSVEGGDGLQYQETQYFGPGTRLLVL.

This chain connects TRBV7-3 to TRBJ2-4; D ambiguous. The CDR3 extends over 14 amino acids. V was cut by 7 bases and J by 6 bases, with 16 bases left in between. Germline values: CDR1 SGHTA, CDR2 FQGTGA. CDR3 DNA sequence: TGTGCCAGCACTCGACGGCTAGTGGTAAACATTCAGTACTTC. Its protein is CASTRRLVVNIQYF.

The rearrangement links TRBV7-3 to TRBJ2-5; 9 bases agree with TRBD2. The length of the CDR3 is 15 residues. Trimming took 3 bases from V and 2 from J; bases not matched to a gene: 4. Germline CDR1 and CDR2: SGHTA and FQGTGA. The CDR3 loop reads CASSFSGRSQETQYF. The CDR3 nucleotides are TGTGCCAGCAGCTTCAGCGGGAGGAGTCAAGAGACCCAGTACTTC.